This T cell receptor beta chain derives from a study of graft-versus-host responses after intestinal transplantation. At the level of the study: Recipients uniformly received anti-thymocyte globulin induction, followed by tacrolimus and steroids for roughly 3 years.

Of note for this clone: The antigen remains unidentified.

Overall study findings and caveats: Recipient-marrow GvH clones were detected, some having first appeared in ileum or blood.

Once graft tissue had been processed, intraepithelial and lamina propria lymphocytes were released. Method: immunoSEQ multiplex PCR; TCRdb's copy keeps in-frame clones and lacks some. This sample yields roughly 36,000 clones, of which roughly 87% are seen a single time; roughly 18% belongs to the top ten. V lost 5 bases, J lost 5 bases, and 4 bases stayed unmatched. The CDR3 is 14 residues long. Germline CDR1 is MNHEY and CDR2 is SMNVEV (reference sequence). Material: ileum tissue, obtained less than 210 days after intestinal transplant. The sequence came from a human patient who received an intestinal transplant, so some T cells may come from the graft donor. V is TRBV27 and J is TRBJ2-1; 9 nucleotides align to TRBD1. This chain's CDR3 is CASSDRGVHNEQFF. CDR3 DNA: TGTGCCAGCAGTGACAGGGGGGTTCACAATGAGCAGTTCTTC.